Here is one T cell receptor beta chain with its context. The CDR3 contains 14 residues. After removal of 5 bases from V and 12 bases from J, the junction contained 7 bases not matched to a gene. Germline CDR1 is SGHTA and CDR2 is FQGNSA. This sample stems from a study of shared clonotypes between healthy human individuals. Here immunoSEQ multiplex PCR was the method, and the copy in TCRdb shows in-frame clones only, minus some. Found here are fewer than 3 million clones, approximately 90% of them singletons; the top ten hold 0.37%. Those who donated, Caucasian adults without exception, all lived in Nashville, Tennessee.

What was sequenced was naive CD4+ T cells from PBMCs. The subset denotes: CD45RA+ positively selected. The clonotype originates from a man aged 18 to 35 in good health. Some clones in this sample may be carry-over from other donors' samples. This chain links TRBV7-2 with TRBJ1-4; 12 bases agree with TRBD1. In DNA, the CDR3 is TGTGCCAGCAGCCAAGGGACAGGGGGCTGGGAACTGTTTTTT. Encoded protein: CASSQGTGGWELFF.